The 22 T cell receptor beta chains presented below share a single source sample, sequenced in a study of chemoradiotherapy in HPV16-positive cancers (dated by TCRdb to between 2021 and 2024). Libraries were made using the immunoSEQ multiplex PCR assay. Here the immuneACCESS table is served through TCRdb, limited to in-frame sequences with V and J called. Missing clones are a known gap in these copies; in checked studies unresolved V genes cover under half, and the rest lacks a known reason. For this sample the table gives approximately 35,000 clones, of which around 80% were detected only once. The ten biggest clones cover 3.5% to 4.5% of the sample. Here the sequenced sample was blood, taken from a patient who underwent chemoradiotherapy. These receptors came from a human donor with HPV-associated anogenital cancer.

This chain joins TRBV5-8 and TRBJ1-2; 7 nucleotides line up with TRBD1. V was clipped by 0 bases and J by 4 bases; unmatched bases: 3. The germline CDR1 and CDR2 sequences are SGHTS and YDEGEE. The CDR3 has 14 amino acids. CDR3 nucleotides: TGTGCCAGCAGCTTGGCAGGGGGGGCCTATGGCTACACCTTC. It codes for CASSLAGGAYGYTF.

The rearrangement joins TRBV5-1 to TRBJ2-1; perhaps TRBD2 as D (6 bases). Germline V lookup: CDR1 SGHRS, CDR2 YFSETQ. The ends were cut back, 1 base at V and 0 bases at J, with 20 bases in the middle. This CDR3 has 19 amino acids. CDR3 nucleotide sequence: TGCGCCAGCAGCTTGTTAACCCTAGCGTTCGACCGCTCCTACAATGAGCAGTTCTTC. Its translation is CASSLLTLAFDRSYNEQFF.

The chain has TRBV18 and TRBJ2-5; 9 bases align to TRBD1. The CDR3 sequence is 15 residues long. Germline V gene lookup returns CDR1 KGHSH and CDR2 LQKENI. J gave up 4 bases and V 3 bases, and 6 bases lay outside the gene matches. CDR3 amino acids: CASSPEQGAGETQYF. CDR3 in DNA: TGTGCCAGCTCACCTGAACAGGGGGCGGGAGAGACCCAGTACTTC.

V and J are TRBV4-2 and TRBJ2-5; no definite D call. Trimming pared 0 bases from V and 5 bases from J, leaving 10 bases between. The CDR3 loop spans 14 amino acids. From germline, CDR1 is LGHNA and CDR2 YNFKEQ. The CDR3 sequence is CASSQDLGQETQYF. The CDR3 region has the DNA TGTGCCAGCAGCCAAGATTTGGGTCAGGAGACCCAGTACTTC.

V is TRBV7-2 and J is TRBJ2-1; 13 bases line up with TRBD2. The CDR3 has 18 residues. The V gene end was trimmed by 0 bases and the J gene end by 3 bases; junction bases not matched to a gene: 5. The germline V gene encodes CDR1 SGHTA and CDR2 FQGNSA. CDR3 residues: CASSLAPGTSGVYNEQFF. CDR3 sequence (DNA): TGTGCCAGCAGCTTAGCGCCCGGGACTAGCGGGGTCTACAATGAGCAGTTCTTC.

The chain joins TRBV6-1 to TRBJ1-4; 10 bases agree with TRBD1. Germline CDR1 is MNHNS and CDR2 is SASEGT. Trimming took 4 bases from V and 2 from J; bases not matched to a gene: 4. The length of the CDR3 is 16 residues. The CDR3 here is CASSGQGASTNEKLFF. The CDR3 bases are TGTGCCAGCAGTGGACAGGGGGCTTCGACTAATGAAAAACTGTTTTTT.

The chain combines TRBV18 with TRBJ2-7, with 9 positions matching TRBD1. Germline loops: CDR1 KGHSH, CDR2 LQKENI. This CDR3 is 14 amino acids long. The J segment lost 2 bases and the V segment lost 6 bases, leaving 5 bases of the junction unmatched. CDR3 region: CASSWDRVTYEQYF. In DNA form, the CDR3 reads TGTGCCAGCTCTTGGGACAGGGTAACCTACGAGCAGTACTTC. The full variable domain, its missing parts supplied by reference TRBV18 and TRBJ2-7, is NAGVMQNPRHLVRRRGQEARLRCSPMKGHSHVYWYRQLPEEGLKFMVYLQKENIIDESGMPKERFSAEFPKEGPSILRIQQVVRGDSAAYFCASSWDRVTYEQYFGPGTRLTVT.

V and J are TRBV5-4 and TRBJ1-1; D unclear. CDR1 and CDR2 from the germline V gene are SGHNT and YYREEE (reference sequence). The V gene lost 0 bases and the J gene lost 4 bases, with 13 bases spanning the gap. The CDR3 contains 15 residues. Here the CDR3 reads CASSLERTAGTEAFF. CDR3 bases: TGTGCCAGCAGCTTGGAGCGGACCGCGGGCACTGAAGCTTTCTTT.

The V call is TRBV4-2, the J call TRBJ2-5; 9 nucleotides agree with TRBD1. Germline lookup yields CDR1 LGHNA and CDR2 YNFKEQ. The V and J ends lost 6 bases and 3 bases, in that order; junction bases with no gene match: 5. There are 14 residues in the CDR3. CDR3: CASRDRDREETQYF. The CDR3 DNA sequence: TGTGCCAGCAGAGACCGGGACAGGGAAGAGACCCAGTACTTC.

This clone appeared a single time. The V gene is TRBV7-7, the J gene TRBJ2-5; tentative D call: TRBD2 (6 bases). In germline, CDR1 is SSHAT, CDR2 FNYEAQ (reference sequence). The V end lost 1 base, the J end lost 4 bases, and 13 bases lay between the germline ends. The CDR3 loop spans 15 amino acids. In nucleotides, the CDR3 is TGTGCCAGCAGCTTAGGCCCTAGCGCCCGAGAGACCCAGTACTTC. As protein: CASSLGPSARETQYF.

V gene TRBV13 combines with J gene TRBJ2-2, with no clear D. The V gene's germline CDR1 is PRHDT and CDR2 FYEKMQ (reference sequence). CDR3 length: 13 amino acids. Trimming stripped 5 bases from V and 6 bases from J, with 10 bases between. CDR3 in amino acids: CASSPRVSGELFF. The CDR3 DNA follows: TGTGCCAGCAGCCCTAGGGTGTCCGGGGAGCTGTTTTTT.

The rearrangement joins TRBV7-2 to TRBJ2-5; D unresolved. Germline CDR1 and CDR2: SGHTA and FQGNSA. The CDR3 spans 12 residues. V lost 8 bases and J lost 2, with 9 bases in between. The CDR3 DNA reads TGTGCCAGCGAACGTGGACAAGAGACCCAGTACTTC. It translates to CASERGQETQYF.

The chain combines TRBV10-3 with TRBJ1-1, with D unresolved. V dropped 6 bases and J dropped 4 bases, with 15 bases sitting between them. The germline V gene has CDR1 ENHRY and CDR2 SYGVKD. The length of the CDR3 is 14 residues. The CDR3 nucleotides read TGTGCCATCAGGATAGACCAGGCGAGCACTGAAGCTTTCTTT. It translates to CAIRIDQASTEAFF.

The CDR3 loop is CASRGDYPTGELFF. The CDR3 DNA reads TGCGCCAGCAGGGGGGACTATCCCACCGGGGAGCTGTTTTTT. The genes are TRBV10-2 and TRBJ2-2, with TRBD2 matching over 7 bases. Trimming took 6 bases from V and 4 from J; bases not matched to a gene: 5. Germline assignment: CDR1 WSHSY and CDR2 SAAADI. CDR3 length: 14 residues.

The chain links TRBV5-1 to TRBJ2-1; 12 bases align to TRBD2. V lost 1 base to trimming and J lost 0 bases; unmatched junction nucleotides: 5. The germline CDR1 and CDR2 sequences are SGHRS and YFSETQ. CDR3 length: 18 residues. The CDR3 is CASSLLSSGGASYNEQFF. CDR3 nucleotides: TGCGCCAGCAGCTTGTTGTCTAGCGGGGGGGCCTCCTACAATGAGCAGTTCTTC.

V and J are TRBV5-6 and TRBJ2-3, with D uncertain. The CDR3 has 13 amino acids. The V end was cut by 4 bases, the J end by 1 base, with 7 bases between. Germline CDR1 and CDR2: SGHDT and YYEEEE. The CDR3 loop is CASSLTGTDTQYF. The CDR3 DNA is TGTGCCAGCAGCCTCACAGGCACAGATACGCAGTATTTT.

The chain couples TRBV4-1 to TRBJ2-4, with D perhaps matching TRBD1 (5 bases). This CDR3 is built from 17 residues. The V gene lost 1 base and the J gene lost 1 base, with 14 bases spanning the gap. Looked up from germline, CDR1 is MGHRA and CDR2 is YSYEKL. The chain's CDR3 is CASSQVQGDMAKNIQYF. CDR3 DNA sequence: TGCGCCAGCAGCCAAGTTCAGGGCGATATGGCCAAAAACATTCAGTACTTC.

The chain uses TRBV7-3 and TRBJ1-6, with 10 bases aligning to TRBD1. The germline V gene encodes CDR1 SGHTA and CDR2 FQGTGA. The CDR3 totals 16 residues. Trimming removed 5 bases from V and 7 bases from J; junction bases left unmatched: 8. CDR3 sequence (DNA): TGTGCCAGCAGCCGGACAGGGGGGTTCGTGAATTCACCCCTCCACTTT. Residues: CASSRTGGFVNSPLHF.

This chain connects TRBV7-8 to TRBJ2-5; D is unresolved. Germline loops: CDR1 SGHVS, CDR2 FQNEAQ. The ends were cut back, 7 bases at V and 2 bases at J, with 14 bases in the middle. CDR3 length: 14 amino acids. This chain's CDR3 is CASTPRTLQETQYF. CDR3 sequence (DNA): TGTGCCAGCACCCCACGGACCCTGCAAGAGACCCAGTACTTC.

J is TRBJ2-5 and V is TRBV5-8; weak D call: TRBD1 (6 bases). This CDR3 spans 13 amino acids. Trimming removed 0 bases from V and 6 bases from J, with 9 bases in between. Germline CDR1 SGHTS, CDR2 YDEGEE. DNA for the CDR3: TGTGCCAGCAGCTTGGACAGGGAACAGACCCAGTACTTC. Amino acid sequence: CASSLDREQTQYF.

The chain recombines TRBV10-3 with TRBJ1-1, with 7 nucleotides matching TRBD1. Trimming took 5 bases from V and 3 from J; bases not matched to a gene: 3. In germline, CDR1 is ENHRY, CDR2 SYGVKD. This CDR3 spans 13 amino acids. CDR3 amino acids: CAISNQGDTEAFF. For the CDR3, the DNA is TGTGCCATCAGTAATCAGGGGGACACTGAAGCTTTCTTT.

The V and J genes are TRBV18 and TRBJ2-7; the D call may be TRBD1 or TRBD2 (6 bases each). Germline V gives CDR1 KGHSH, CDR2 LQKENI. Trimming left V 6 bases short and J 4 bases short, with 13 bases between. The CDR3 extends over 13 amino acids. The CDR3, as DNA: TGTGCCAGCTCCGAGGGGGGACCTTACGAGCAGTACTTC. Protein: CASSEGGPYEQYF.